The clone carrying this T cell receptor (beta chain) was picked up one time. Antigen: not known. The junction departs from germline at one end; a sequencing error may be responsible. This PCR relied on a set of 60 Vbeta primers and 13 Jbeta primers. Profiling relied on immunoSEQ multiplex PCR, and the TCRdb table lists in-frame clones only, not all of them. The repertoire consists of 200,000 or so clones, with about 87% occurring once and the leading ten covering around 1.4%. This specimen comes from a study of cytomegalovirus exposure and HLA in healthy donors. General observations from the study: In a later analysis, approximately 15,000 TCR beta sequences were associated with HLA alleles at 0.05 false discovery rate.

The sample was PBMCs. The sequence derives from a man aged 25-45 years in good health and CMV-seronegative.

This CDR3 reads CASSPRDSSGANGLTF. The CDR3 bases are TGTGCCAGTAGTCCCCGGGACAGCTCTGGGGCCAACGGCCTGACTTTC. This chain links TRBV19 with TRBJ2-6; 7 bases are shared with TRBD1. Germline CDR1 is LNHDA and CDR2 is SQIVND (reference sequence). The CDR3 is 16 amino acids.